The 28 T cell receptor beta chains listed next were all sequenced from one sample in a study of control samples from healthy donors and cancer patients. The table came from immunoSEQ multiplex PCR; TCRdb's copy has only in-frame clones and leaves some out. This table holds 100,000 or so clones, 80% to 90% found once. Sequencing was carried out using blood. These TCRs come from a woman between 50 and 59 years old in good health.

The CDR3 DNA reads as TGCGCCAGCGAAGGACAGGGACAGGGGGCTTCAAAACTGTTTTTT. Translating gives CASEGQGQGASKLFF. The chain carries TRBV4-1 and TRBJ1-4, with 12 bases matching TRBD1. Germline values: CDR1 MGHRA, CDR2 YSYEKL. This CDR3 comprises 15 residues. Trimming cost V 8 bases and J 10 bases; bases outside gene matches: 11.

The DNA for the CDR3 is TGTGCCAGCAGCTATTTAGTCCTAGCCTCCCCTATTGAGCAGTTCTTC. This sequence encodes CASSYLVLASPIEQFF. The chain combines TRBV7-6 with TRBJ2-1, with a possible D match to TRBD2 (5 bases). Trimming cost V 4 bases and J 9 bases, with 22 bases left between them. Germline CDR1 SGHVS, CDR2 FNYEAQ. This CDR3 comprises 16 residues.

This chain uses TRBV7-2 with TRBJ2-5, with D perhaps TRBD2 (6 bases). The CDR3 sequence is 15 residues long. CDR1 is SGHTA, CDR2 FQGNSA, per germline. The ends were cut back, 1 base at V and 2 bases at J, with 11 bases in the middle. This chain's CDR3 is CASSLGRAGQETQYF. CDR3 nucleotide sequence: TGTGCCAGCAGCTTAGGACGTGCGGGGCAAGAGACCCAGTACTTC.

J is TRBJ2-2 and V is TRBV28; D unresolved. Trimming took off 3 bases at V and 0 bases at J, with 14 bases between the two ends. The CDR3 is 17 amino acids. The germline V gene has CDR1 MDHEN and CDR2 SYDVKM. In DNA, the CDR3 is TGTGCCAGCAGTTTGGGCTACCCGGGCCCGAACACCGGGGAGCTGTTTTTT. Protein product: CASSLGYPGPNTGELFF.

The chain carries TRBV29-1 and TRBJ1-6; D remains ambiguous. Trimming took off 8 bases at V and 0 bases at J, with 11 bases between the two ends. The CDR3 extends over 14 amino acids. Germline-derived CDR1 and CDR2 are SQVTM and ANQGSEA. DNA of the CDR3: TGCAGCTCGGGTTTGAGCTCCTATAATTCACCCCTCCACTTT. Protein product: CSSGLSSYNSPLHF.

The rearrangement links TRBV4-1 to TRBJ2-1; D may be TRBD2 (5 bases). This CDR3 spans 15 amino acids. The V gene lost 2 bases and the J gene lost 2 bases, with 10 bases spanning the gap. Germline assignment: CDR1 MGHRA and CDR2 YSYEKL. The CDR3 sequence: CASSQSLTTYNEQFF. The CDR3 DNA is TGCGCCAGCAGCCAATCTTTGACTACCTACAATGAGCAGTTCTTC.

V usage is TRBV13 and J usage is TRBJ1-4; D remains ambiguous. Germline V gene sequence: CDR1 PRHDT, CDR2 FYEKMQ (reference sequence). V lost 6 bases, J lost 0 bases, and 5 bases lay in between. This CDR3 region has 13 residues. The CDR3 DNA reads TGTGCCAGCAGGAGTTCAACTAATGAAAAACTGTTTTTT. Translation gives CASRSSTNEKLFF.

Written as DNA, the CDR3 is TGTGCCAGCAGCCAAAAAGGTGGTCAGCCCCAGCATTTT. Translation: CASSQKGGQPQHF. The rearrangement joins TRBV6-6 to TRBJ1-5; D gene unclear. The V and J ends lost 6 bases and 6 bases respectively, with 12 bases between them. The germline V gene has CDR1 MNHNY and CDR2 SVGAGI (reference sequence). The CDR3 spans 13 residues.

This CDR3 is CASSPEGSSGNTIYF. CDR3 bases: TGCGCCAGCAGCCCGGAGGGGAGCTCTGGAAACACCATATATTTT. V is TRBV5-1 and J is TRBJ1-3; D is perhaps TRBD1 (5 bases). The V end was cut by 4 bases, the J end by 0 bases, with 11 bases between. Germline loops: CDR1 SGHRS, CDR2 YFSETQ. This CDR3 region has 15 residues.

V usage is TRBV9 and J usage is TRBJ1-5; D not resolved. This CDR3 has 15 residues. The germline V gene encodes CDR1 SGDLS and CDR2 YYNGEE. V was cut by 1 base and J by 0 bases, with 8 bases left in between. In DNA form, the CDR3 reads TGTGCCAGCAGCGTATCCCAGGATAGCAATCAGCCCCAGCATTTT. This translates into CASSVSQDSNQPQHF.

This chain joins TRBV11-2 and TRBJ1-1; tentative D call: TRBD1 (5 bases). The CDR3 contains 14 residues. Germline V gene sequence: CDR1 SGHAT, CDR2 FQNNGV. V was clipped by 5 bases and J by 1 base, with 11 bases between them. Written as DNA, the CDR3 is TGTGCCAGCAGCCGACAGCTTCAGAACACTGAAGCTTTCTTT. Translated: CASSRQLQNTEAFF.

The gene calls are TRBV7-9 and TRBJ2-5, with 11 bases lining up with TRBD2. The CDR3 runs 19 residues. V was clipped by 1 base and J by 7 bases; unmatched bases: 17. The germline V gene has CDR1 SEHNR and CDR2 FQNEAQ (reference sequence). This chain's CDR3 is CASSLVRTSGSGRGGTQYF. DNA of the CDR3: TGTGCCAGCAGCTTAGTGAGGACTAGCGGGTCTGGCCGCGGGGGGACCCAGTACTTC.

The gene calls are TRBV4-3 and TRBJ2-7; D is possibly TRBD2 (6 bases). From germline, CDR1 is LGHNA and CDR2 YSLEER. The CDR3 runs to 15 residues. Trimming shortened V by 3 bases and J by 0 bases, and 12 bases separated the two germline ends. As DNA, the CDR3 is TGCGCCAGCAGCCAGGCGGGACTCATCTCCTACGAGCAGTACTTC. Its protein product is CASSQAGLISYEQYF.

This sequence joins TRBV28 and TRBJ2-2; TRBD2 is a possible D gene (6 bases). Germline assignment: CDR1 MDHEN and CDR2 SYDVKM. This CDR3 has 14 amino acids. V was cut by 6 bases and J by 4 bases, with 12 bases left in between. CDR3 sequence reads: CASRGGGATGELFF. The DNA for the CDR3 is TGTGCCAGCAGGGGGGGAGGTGCCACCGGGGAGCTGTTTTTT.

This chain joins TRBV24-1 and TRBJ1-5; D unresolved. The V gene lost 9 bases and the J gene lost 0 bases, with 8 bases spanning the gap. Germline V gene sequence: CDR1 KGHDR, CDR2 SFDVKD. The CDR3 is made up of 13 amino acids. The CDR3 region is CATPTYSNQPQHF. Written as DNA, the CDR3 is TGTGCCACCCCCACTTATAGCAATCAGCCCCAGCATTTT.

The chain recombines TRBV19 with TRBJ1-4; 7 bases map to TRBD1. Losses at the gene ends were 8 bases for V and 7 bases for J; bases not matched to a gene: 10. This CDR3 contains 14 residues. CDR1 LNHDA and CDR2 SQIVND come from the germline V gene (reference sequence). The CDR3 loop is CASRPTGSSEKLFF. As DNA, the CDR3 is TGTGCCAGTCGCCCGACAGGGTCGAGTGAAAAACTGTTTTTT.

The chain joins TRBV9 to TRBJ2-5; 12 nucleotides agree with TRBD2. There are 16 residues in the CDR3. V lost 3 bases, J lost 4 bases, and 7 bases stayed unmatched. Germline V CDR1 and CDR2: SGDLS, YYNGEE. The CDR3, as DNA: TGTGCCAGCAGCGGTCTAGCGGGGGGGCCCGTAGAGACCCAGTACTTC. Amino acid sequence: CASSGLAGGPVETQYF.

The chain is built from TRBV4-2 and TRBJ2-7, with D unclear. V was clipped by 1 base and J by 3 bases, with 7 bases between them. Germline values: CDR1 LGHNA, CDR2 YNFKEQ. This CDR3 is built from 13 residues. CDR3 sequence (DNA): TGTGCCAGCAGCCAAGGAAATGTCTACGAGCAGTACTTC. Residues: CASSQGNVYEQYF.

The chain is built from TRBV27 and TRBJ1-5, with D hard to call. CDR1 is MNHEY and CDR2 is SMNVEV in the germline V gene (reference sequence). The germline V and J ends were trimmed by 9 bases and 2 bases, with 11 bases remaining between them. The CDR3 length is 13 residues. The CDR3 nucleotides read TGTGCCAGTGGAAGCTGGGGCAATCAGCCCCAGCATTTT. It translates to CASGSWGNQPQHF.

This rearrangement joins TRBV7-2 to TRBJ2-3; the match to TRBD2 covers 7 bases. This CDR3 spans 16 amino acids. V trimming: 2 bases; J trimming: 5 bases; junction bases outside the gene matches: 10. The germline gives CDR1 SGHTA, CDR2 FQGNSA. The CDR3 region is CASSLSGVGGGDTQYF. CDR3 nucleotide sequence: TGTGCCAGCAGCTTATCGGGAGTTGGCGGGGGAGATACGCAGTATTTT. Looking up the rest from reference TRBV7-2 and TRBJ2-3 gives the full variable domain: GAGVSQSPSNKVTEKGKDVELRCDPISGHTALYWYRQSLGQGLEFLIYFQGNSAPDKSGLPSDRFSAERTGGSVSTLTIQRTQQEDSAVYLCASSLSGVGGGDTQYFGPGTRLTVL.

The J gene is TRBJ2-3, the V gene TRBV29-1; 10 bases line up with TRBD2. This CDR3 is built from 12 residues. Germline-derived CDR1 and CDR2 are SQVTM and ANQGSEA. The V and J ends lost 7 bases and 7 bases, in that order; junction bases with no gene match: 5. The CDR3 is CSASSGRNTQYF. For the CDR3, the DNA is TGCAGCGCGTCTAGCGGGAGAAATACGCAGTATTTT.

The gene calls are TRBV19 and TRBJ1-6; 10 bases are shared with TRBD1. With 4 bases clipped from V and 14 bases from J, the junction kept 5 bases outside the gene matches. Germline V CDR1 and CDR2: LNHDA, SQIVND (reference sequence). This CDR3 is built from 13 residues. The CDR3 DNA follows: TGTGCCAGTAGTACGGACAGGGGGGCAGCCCTCCACTTT. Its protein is CASSTDRGAALHF.

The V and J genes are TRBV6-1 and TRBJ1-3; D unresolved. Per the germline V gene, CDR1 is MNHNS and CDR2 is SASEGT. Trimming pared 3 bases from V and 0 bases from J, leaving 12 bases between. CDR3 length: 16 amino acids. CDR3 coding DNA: TGTGCCAGCAGTGATAGGGCCCAATCCTCTGGAAACACCATATATTTT. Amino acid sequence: CASSDRAQSSGNTIYF.

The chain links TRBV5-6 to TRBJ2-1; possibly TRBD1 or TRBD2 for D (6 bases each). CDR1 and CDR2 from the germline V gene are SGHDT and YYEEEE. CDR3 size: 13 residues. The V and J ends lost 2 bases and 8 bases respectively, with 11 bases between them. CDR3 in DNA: TGTGCCAGCAGCTTCCTTAGGGGGGATGAGCAGTTCTTC. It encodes CASSFLRGDEQFF.

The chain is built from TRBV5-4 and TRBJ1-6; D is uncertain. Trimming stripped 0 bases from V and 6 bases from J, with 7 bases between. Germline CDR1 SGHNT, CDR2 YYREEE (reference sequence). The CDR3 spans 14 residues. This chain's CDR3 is CASSLEGINSPLHF. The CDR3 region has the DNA TGTGCCAGCAGCTTGGAAGGGATTAATTCACCCCTCCACTTT.

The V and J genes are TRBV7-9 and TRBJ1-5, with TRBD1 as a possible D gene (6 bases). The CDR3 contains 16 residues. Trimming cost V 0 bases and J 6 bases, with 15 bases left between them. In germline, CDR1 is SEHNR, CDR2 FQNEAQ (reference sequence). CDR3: CASSLAGTQNGQPQHF. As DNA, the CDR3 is TGTGCCAGCAGCTTAGCTGGGACACAGAACGGTCAGCCCCAGCATTTT.

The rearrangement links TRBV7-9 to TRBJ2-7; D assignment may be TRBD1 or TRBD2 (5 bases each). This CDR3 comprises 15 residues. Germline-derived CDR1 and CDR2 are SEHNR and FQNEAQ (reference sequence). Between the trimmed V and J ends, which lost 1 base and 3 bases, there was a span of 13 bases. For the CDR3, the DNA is TGTGCCAGCAGCTTAGTAGGGACGAAACTCTACGAGCAGTACTTC. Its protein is CASSLVGTKLYEQYF.

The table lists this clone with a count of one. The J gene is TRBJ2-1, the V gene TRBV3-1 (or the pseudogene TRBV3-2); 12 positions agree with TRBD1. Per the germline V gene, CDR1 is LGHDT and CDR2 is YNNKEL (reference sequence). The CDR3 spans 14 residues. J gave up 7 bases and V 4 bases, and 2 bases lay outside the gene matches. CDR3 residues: CASSLGQGANEQFF. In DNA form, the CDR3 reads TGTGCCAGCAGCCTGGGACAGGGGGCAAATGAGCAGTTCTTC.